This T cell receptor beta chain was observed in a study of cytomegalovirus exposure and HLA in healthy donors. Study-level background: Within the Caucasian-associated ancestry cluster were under 85% of the roughly 430 genotyped donors.

13 Jbeta primers and 60 Vbeta primers were used for the PCR. TCRdb keeps only in-frame clones here, not all; method: immunoSEQ multiplex PCR. The data contain under 95,000 clones, 80% of them singletons. V shed 6 bases, J shed 1 base, and the junction held 6 bases outside the gene matches. The germline gives CDR1 MNHNY, CDR2 SVGAGI (reference sequence). The CDR3 runs 14 residues. The material sequenced was PBMCs. The clonotype was recovered from a male donor in good health and CMV-seronegative. The chain carries TRBV6-6 and TRBJ2-7; 7 nucleotides align to TRBD2. The CDR3 loop is CASRVDGGSYEQYF. CDR3 in DNA: TGTGCCAGCAGGGTTGACGGGGGGTCCTACGAGCAGTACTTC.